The sequence of this TCR beta chain was determined in a study of CD8+ T cells in alopecia areata. On the study more broadly: Treated patients swallowed 5 to 10 mg of oral tofacitinib twice daily.

Treatment of the sample: oral pan-JAK inhibitor, 5-10 mg twice daily. Alopecia areata patients gave lesional scalp punch biopsies and peripheral blood samples. RNA was extracted and reverse transcribed into cDNA as the sequencing template. Sequencing was performed with immunoSEQ multiplex PCR; in TCRdb, only in-frame clones are kept and a portion is missing. The sample has some 95,000 clones; 44% are singletons. Only a few counts were recorded for this clone. The antigen remains undetermined. The CDR3 is 12 residues long. The V gene lost 2 bases and the J gene lost 5 bases, with 4 bases spanning the gap. Germline CDR1 is SGHRS and CDR2 is YFSETQ. Findings and caveats of the study: Many expanded lesional clones persisted in scalp and blood during tofacitinib treatment. Affected scalp, especially in alopecia totalis/universalis, had a higher clonality than normal scalp did.

The chain combines TRBV5-1 with TRBJ2-2; D gene ambiguous. The receptor's source is a human donor with alopecia areata. The specimen comprised CD8+ T cells sorted from blood, sampled at week 24, from a patient treated with tofacitinib. Here the CDR3 DNA reads TGCGCCAGCAGCTTATCAACCGGGGAGCTGTTTTTT. This sequence encodes CASSLSTGELFF.